The 21 T cell receptor beta chains given below trace back to one sample, sequenced in a study of T cell responses to AZD1222 COVID-19 vaccine. The assay was immunoSEQ multiplex PCR, and TCRdb's table has in-frame clones only and misses some. This sample has around 58,000 clones; around 90% occur once, and the top ten carry roughly 15%. This material consisted of peripheral blood, taken 28 days after the second AZD1222 dose. These receptors originate from an adult who received the AZD1222 COVID-19 vaccine.

The J gene is TRBJ2-1, the V gene TRBV18, with D unresolved. Germline V CDR1 and CDR2: KGHSH, LQKENI. Trimming left V 5 bases short and J 0 bases short, with 5 bases between. This CDR3 comprises 13 residues. This CDR3 reads CASSLDSYNEQFF. The DNA for the CDR3 is TGTGCCAGCTCATTAGACTCCTACAATGAGCAGTTCTTC.

This chain connects TRBV27 to TRBJ1-4; 7 positions agree with TRBD1. The trim removed 5 bases at V and 7 bases at J, leaving 16 bases unmatched. From germline, CDR1 is MNHEY and CDR2 SMNVEV (reference sequence). This CDR3 is built from 17 residues. The CDR3 DNA reads TGTGCCAGCAGTCCGGGACAGTTAGGGCTAGGAGGTGAAAAACTGTTTTTT. Protein product: CASSPGQLGLGGEKLFF.

The chain is built from TRBV5-1 and TRBJ2-1, with 8 bases lining up with TRBD2. There are 15 residues in the CDR3. Germline V gives CDR1 SGHRS, CDR2 YFSETQ. V shed 0 bases, J shed 2 bases, and the junction held 1 base outside the gene matches. CDR3 DNA: TGCGCCAGCAGCTTGGATAGCGGGACCTACAATGAGCAGTTCTTC. It yields the protein CASSLDSGTYNEQFF.

The chain combines TRBV7-9 with TRBJ2-5, with D perhaps given as TRBD1 or TRBD2 (7 bases each). Trimming shortened V by 3 bases and J by 5 bases, and 16 bases separated the two germline ends. CDR3 size: 15 residues. The germline gives CDR1 SEHNR, CDR2 FQNEAQ (reference sequence). Here the CDR3 reads CASSLGGGVGETQYF. The DNA for the CDR3 is TGTGCCAGCAGCTTGGGAGGGGGCGTGGGGGAGACCCAGTACTTC.

The chain employs TRBV12-3 or TRBV12-4 and TRBJ1-6, with a possible D match to TRBD1 (5 bases). Trimming removed 6 bases at V and 8 bases at J, with 11 bases between. The CDR3 runs 13 residues. CDR3 in DNA: TGTGCCAGCAGCAGGGACGGCGATTCACCCCTCCACTTT. As protein: CASSRDGDSPLHF.

The V call is TRBV11-2, the J call TRBJ2-1; either TRBD1 or TRBD2 may fit D (5 bases each). The CDR3 runs to 15 residues. V was clipped by 8 bases and J by 4 bases, with 18 bases between them. Germline CDR1 SGHAT, CDR2 FQNNGV. DNA for the CDR3: TGTGCCAGCGGGGACCTAGGTAAACAGTACAATGAGCAGTTCTTC. Protein product: CASGDLGKQYNEQFF.

The V call is TRBV7-6, the J call TRBJ2-2, with D perhaps being TRBD1 or TRBD2 (5 bases each). V was shortened by 4 bases and J by 6 bases, with 18 bases between the two germline ends. This CDR3 contains 16 residues. Germline CDR1 reads SGHVS; CDR2 reads FNYEAQ. The CDR3 coding sequence is TGTGCCAGCAGCTCCCTCCGGGACCGAAGGGCCGGGGAGCTGTTTTTT. Amino acid sequence: CASSSLRDRRAGELFF.

This clone is a singleton in its sample. The rearrangement joins TRBV5-1 to TRBJ2-7; 10 bases map to TRBD2. Germline CDR1 reads SGHRS; CDR2 reads YFSETQ. Trimming at V came to 4 bases and at J to 4 bases, leaving 8 bases not matched to a gene. The CDR3 consists of 15 residues. In DNA, the CDR3 is TGCGCCAGCAGCCAACAGGCTAGCGGGGGTTACGAGCAGTACTTC. As protein: CASSQQASGGYEQYF. The full variable domain, with the rest looked up from reference TRBV5-1 and TRBJ2-7, is KAGVTQTPRYLIKTRGQQVTLSCSPISGHRSVSWYQQTPGQGLQFLFEYFSETQRNKGNFPGRFSGRQFSNSRSEMNVSTLELGDSALYLCASSQQASGGYEQYFGPGTRLTVT.

The chain links TRBV7-2 to TRBJ2-3, with D unresolved. CDR3 size: 16 residues. Germline V CDR1 and CDR2: SGHTA, FQGNSA. The ends were cut back, 2 bases at V and 0 bases at J, with 12 bases in the middle. For the CDR3, the DNA is TGTGCCAGCAGCTTATTGGCGGATCTTAGCACAGATACGCAGTATTTT. This encodes CASSLLADLSTDTQYF.

The J gene is TRBJ2-1, the V gene TRBV6-5, with D tentatively TRBD1 (5 bases). Germline V gene data show CDR1 as MNHEY and CDR2 as SVGAGI. Deletions cut 6 bases from V and 12 bases from J, with 15 bases between. The CDR3 has 12 amino acids. The CDR3 region is CASRDGAVGQFF. DNA for the CDR3: TGTGCCAGCAGAGATGGGGCTGTCGGGCAGTTCTTC.

The V and J genes are TRBV21-1 and TRBJ2-7; the table's TRBD2 call for D was not verified on the DNA. TRBV21-1 is a recognized pseudogene. The CDR3 is 13 residues long. In nucleotides, the CDR3 is TGTGCCAGCAGTCCGGGTCCGTGGTACGAGCAGTACTTC. Translating gives CASSPGPWYEQYF.

This chain joins TRBV11-1 and TRBJ2-2, with D perhaps given as TRBD1 or TRBD2 (5 bases each). This CDR3 region has 16 residues. CDR1 is SGHAT, CDR2 FQDESV, per germline (reference sequence). V lost 5 bases, J lost 1 base, and 14 bases lay in between. The DNA for the CDR3 is TGTGCCAGCAGCCCACGGGGCCAGAGGAACACCGGGGAGCTGTTTTTT. Translation: CASSPRGQRNTGELFF.

In the case of this clone: An end of the junction differs from the germline gene, which may be a read error. The CDR3 is CASSPALEETQYF. For the CDR3, the DNA is TGTGCCAGCTCACCAGCCTTAGAGGAGACTCAGTACTTC. The J gene is TRBJ2-5, the V gene TRBV18; D is uncertain. CDR1 and CDR2 (germline): KGHSH, LQKENI. CDR3 size: 13 residues.

The V gene is TRBV18, the J gene TRBJ2-7, with D possibly being TRBD1 (6 bases). V was trimmed by 1 base and J by 0 bases, leaving 10 bases between them. Germline CDR1 KGHSH, CDR2 LQKENI. The CDR3 consists of 15 residues. The CDR3 here is CASSPRGHNSYEQYF. The DNA of the CDR3 is TGTGCCAGCTCACCACGGGGACACAACTCCTACGAGCAGTACTTC.

The CDR3 coding sequence is TGTGCCAGCAGCCCGACAGGGGGCAAGAACACTGAAGCTTTCTTT. Its protein product is CASSPTGGKNTEAFF. The chain has TRBV7-9 and TRBJ1-1, with 10 bases that match TRBD1. Germline V gene lookup returns CDR1 SEHNR and CDR2 FQNEAQ (reference sequence). CDR3 length equals 15 residues. Germline trimming cut 5 bases from V and 1 base from J; bases unmatched to any gene: 4.

This rearrangement joins TRBV3-1 (or the pseudogene TRBV3-2) to TRBJ2-1; no definite D call. With 4 bases removed from V and 5 bases from J, the gap between germline ends came to 6 bases. Germline CDR1 reads LGHDT; CDR2 reads YNNKEL (reference sequence). The CDR3 sequence is 12 residues long. The CDR3 DNA reads as TGTGCCAGCAGCCCCGAGCACAATGAGCAGTTCTTC. Amino acids: CASSPEHNEQFF.

The rearrangement links TRBV29-1 to TRBJ2-3; 13 positions agree with TRBD2. The CDR3 contains 17 residues. Germline assignment: CDR1 SQVTM and CDR2 ANQGSEA. After removal of 4 bases from V and 1 base from J, the junction contained 8 bases not matched to a gene. This CDR3 is CSVGLAGGRLGTDTQYF. The CDR3 region has the DNA TGCAGCGTTGGACTAGCGGGAGGCCGACTAGGCACAGATACGCAGTATTTT.

The chain combines TRBV19 with TRBJ1-2; tentatively, D is TRBD1 (6 bases). V was pared by 5 bases and J by 8 bases, with 15 bases between. There are 13 residues in the CDR3. Germline CDR1 and CDR2: LNHDA and SQIVND (reference sequence). The CDR3 is CASSPTGGTGYTF. The CDR3 DNA reads TGTGCCAGTAGTCCGACAGGTGGTACCGGCTACACCTTC.

The rearrangement links TRBV4-3 to TRBJ2-3, with 15 bases identical to TRBD2. Trimming took 0 bases from V and 7 from J; bases not matched to a gene: 8. Germline assignment: CDR1 LGHNA and CDR2 YSLEER. The CDR3 spans 18 residues. CDR3: CASSQEAGGTSGRYTQYF. The CDR3 DNA is TGCGCCAGCAGCCAAGAAGCAGGGGGGACTAGCGGGAGGTATACGCAGTATTTT.

The chain joins TRBV24-1 to TRBJ2-7; TRBD1 is a possible D gene (5 bases). The CDR3 loop spans 11 amino acids. Looked up from germline, CDR1 is KGHDR and CDR2 is SFDVKD. The V gene lost 5 bases and the J gene lost 5 bases, with 6 bases spanning the gap. CDR3 nucleotides: TGTGCCACCAGTGGCAGGGACGAGCAGTACTTC. Residues: CATSGRDEQYF.

The rearrangement uses TRBV5-5 and TRBJ1-4; TRBD1 agrees at 8 bases. Unmatched junction bases numbered 11, after V lost 3 bases and J lost 10 bases. The CDR3 is 15 amino acids. Germline V lookup: CDR1 SGHKS, CDR2 YYEKEE (reference sequence). CDR3 bases: TGTGCCAGCAGCTGGGAGGACAGGGAGAAAGGAAAACTGTTTTTT. It yields the protein CASSWEDREKGKLFF.